These 5 T cell receptor beta chains were sequenced from one sample in a study of somatic mutations in cytotoxic T cells in rheumatoid arthritis. The assay was immunoSEQ multiplex PCR, and TCRdb's table has in-frame clones only and misses some. The table lists tens of thousands of clones, roughly 84% of them singletons. Sequencing was performed on CD8+ T cells sorted from blood. The receptors shown here come from a woman between 45 and 65 years old in good health.

This clone was counted between two and nine times. This chain joins TRBV5-1 and TRBJ1-1, with 11 positions matching TRBD1. Germline trimming cut 4 bases from V and 3 bases from J; bases unmatched to any gene: 8. This CDR3 spans 16 amino acids. The germline gives CDR1 SGHRS, CDR2 YFSETQ. The CDR3: CASSIGQGALDTEAFF. CDR3 DNA: TGCGCCAGCAGCATCGGACAGGGGGCGTTGGACACTGAAGCTTTCTTT.

This clone was detected only a few times. The chain uses TRBV28 and TRBJ1-1; no firm D call. Germline-derived CDR1 and CDR2 are MDHEN and SYDVKM. V was cut by 2 bases and J by 4 bases, with 11 bases left in between. CDR3 length equals 14 residues. The CDR3 nucleotides read TGTGCCAGCAGTTTAGTAGCGCGGGGCACTGAAGCTTTCTTT. It is translated as CASSLVARGTEAFF.

The chain links TRBV5-1 to TRBJ2-7; perhaps TRBD2 as D (6 bases). This CDR3 spans 13 amino acids. Germline loops: CDR1 SGHRS, CDR2 YFSETQ. V was clipped by 0 bases and J by 3 bases, with 7 bases between them. The CDR3 DNA is TGCGCCAGCAGCTTGGGGGGAGGCTACGAGCAGTACGTC. Residues: CASSLGGGYEQYV.

The gene calls are TRBV27 and TRBJ1-1; D not certain. V shed 0 bases and J shed 0 bases, with 5 bases lying between them. From germline, CDR1 is MNHEY and CDR2 SMNVEV (reference sequence). The CDR3 totals 14 residues. CDR3 loop: CASSLSVMNTEAFF. The CDR3 nucleotides are TGTGCCAGCAGTTTATCGGTAATGAACACTGAAGCTTTCTTT.

The rearrangement links TRBV4-2 to TRBJ2-6; D remains ambiguous. Germline loops: CDR1 LGHNA, CDR2 YNFKEQ. This CDR3 is built from 16 residues. The V gene lost 0 bases and the J gene lost 0 bases, with 6 bases spanning the gap. CDR3 region: CASSQDESSGANVLTF. CDR3 sequence (DNA): TGTGCCAGCAGCCAAGACGAATCCTCTGGGGCCAACGTCCTGACTTTC.